This T cell receptor beta chain was recorded in a study of blood T cell repertoires in COVID-19. Turning to the study itself: Collection of acute and convalescent COVID-19 samples took place in the United States, Italy and Spain.

This clone was counted once. This sample also contains other DNA sequences that code for the same CDR3. This CDR3 is built from 13 residues. Trimming removed 5 bases from V and 1 base from J, with 5 bases in between. The V gene's germline CDR1 is SNHLY and CDR2 FYNNEI. Using immunoSEQ multiplex PCR, the repertoire was profiled, and TCRdb retains in-frame clones only, with some absent. The sample comprises about 200,000 clones, around 86% of which are singletons, and approximately 2.9% rests with the top ten. This clonotype was sampled from a man between 60 and 75 years old with acute or convalescent COVID-19. Specimen: peripheral blood. This sequence joins TRBV2 and TRBJ2-2; D gene ambiguous. The CDR3 sequence: CASSRQNTGELFF. The CDR3, as DNA: TGTGCCAGCAGTCGACAGAACACCGGGGAGCTGTTTTTT. The whole variable domain, remainder taken from reference TRBV2 and TRBJ2-2, is EPEVTQTPSHQVTQMGQEVILRCVPISNHLYFYWYRQILGQKVEFLVSFYNNEISEKSEIFDDQFSVERPDGSNFTLKIRSTKLEDSAMYFCASSRQNTGELFFGEGSRLTVL.